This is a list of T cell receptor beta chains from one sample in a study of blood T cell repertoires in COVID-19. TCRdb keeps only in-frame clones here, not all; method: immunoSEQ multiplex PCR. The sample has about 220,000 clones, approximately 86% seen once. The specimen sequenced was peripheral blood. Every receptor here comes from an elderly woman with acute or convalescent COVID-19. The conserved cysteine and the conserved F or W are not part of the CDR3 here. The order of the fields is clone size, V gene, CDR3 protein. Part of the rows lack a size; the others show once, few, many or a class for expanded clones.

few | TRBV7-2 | ASSLPSRANTGELF
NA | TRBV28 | ASTTGLPGQGAYREQY
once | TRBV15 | ATSRSAGFLVEKLF
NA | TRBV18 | ASSPKPLSGNTIY
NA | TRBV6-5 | ASSSPTGRPNTEAF
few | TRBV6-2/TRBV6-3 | ASSYSASANTQY
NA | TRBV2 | ASRDRQGLGPLH
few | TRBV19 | ASSIDNEQVFKAF
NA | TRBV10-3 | AIGATANEKLF
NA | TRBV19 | ASSTGTGTGEKLF
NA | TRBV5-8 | ASSTWTGATDTQY
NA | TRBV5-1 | ASSLGQANEKLF
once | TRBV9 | ASSGAPGTGSRYGYT
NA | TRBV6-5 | ASSSPGQGLKTEAF
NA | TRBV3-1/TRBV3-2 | ASSPRQINSPLH
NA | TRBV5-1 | ASSASGGAANIQY
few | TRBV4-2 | ASSQAGQTLNTEAF
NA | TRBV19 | ASSIAGLNEQF
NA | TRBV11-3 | ASSLGGPRADTQY
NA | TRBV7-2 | ASSQLAAEQF
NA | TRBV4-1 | ASSQDGGQYYGYT
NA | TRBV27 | ASSLGSGGPYGYT
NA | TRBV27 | ASSWTGGTEAF
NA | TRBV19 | ATSPGGGTDTQY
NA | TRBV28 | ASTGGLDEQY
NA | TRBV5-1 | ASSRGGATDTQY
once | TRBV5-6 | ASSSSGAYSYEQY
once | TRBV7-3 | ASSLTPGQGANYGYT
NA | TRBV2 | ASSPTRQGDKNIQY
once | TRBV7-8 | ASSLGESHYGYT
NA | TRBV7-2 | ASSSYGYNEQF
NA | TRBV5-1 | ASSLPSTDTQY
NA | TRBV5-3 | ARSAPTGDSIYGYT
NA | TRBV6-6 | ATLPGTSGMYNEQF
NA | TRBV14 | ASSQSGRENTEAF
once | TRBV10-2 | ASSDGTGVFALEETQY
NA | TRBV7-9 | ASSWEKNEKLF
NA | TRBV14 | ASSPLAGTDTQY
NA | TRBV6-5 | ASSYTSGGYEAF
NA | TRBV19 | ASTTAEMNTEAF
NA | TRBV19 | ASSVQGALYGYT
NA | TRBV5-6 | ASSHYYGYT
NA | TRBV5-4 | ASSVDISGNTIY
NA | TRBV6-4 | ASSVGTGAPYEQY
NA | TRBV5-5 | ASSPRETGSYEQY
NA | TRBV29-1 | SVRGARNEQF
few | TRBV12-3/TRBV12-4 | ASTTGVNSPLH
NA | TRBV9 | ASSLDSIYGYT
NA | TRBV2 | ASSVNVIAASTDTQY
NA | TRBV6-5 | ASSYSRGGTGELF
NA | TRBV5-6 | ASSENGAGVVRNTEAF
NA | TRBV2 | ASTLTGRTYGYT
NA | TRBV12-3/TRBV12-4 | ASSLAGHLEAF
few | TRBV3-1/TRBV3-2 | ASSPPDGIYGYT
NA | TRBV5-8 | ASSPRVTPREQF